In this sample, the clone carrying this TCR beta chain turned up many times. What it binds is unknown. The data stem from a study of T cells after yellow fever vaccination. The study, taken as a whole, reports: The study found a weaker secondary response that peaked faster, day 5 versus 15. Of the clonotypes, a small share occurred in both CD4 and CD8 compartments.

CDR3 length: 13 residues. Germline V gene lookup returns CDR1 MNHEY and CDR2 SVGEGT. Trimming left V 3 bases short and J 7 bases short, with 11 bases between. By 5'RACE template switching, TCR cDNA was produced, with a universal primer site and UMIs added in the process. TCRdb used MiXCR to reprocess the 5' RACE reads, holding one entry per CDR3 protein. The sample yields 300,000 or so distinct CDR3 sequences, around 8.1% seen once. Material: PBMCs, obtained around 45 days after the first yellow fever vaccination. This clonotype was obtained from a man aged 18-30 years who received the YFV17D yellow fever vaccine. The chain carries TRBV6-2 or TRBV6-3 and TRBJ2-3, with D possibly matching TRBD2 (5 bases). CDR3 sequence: CASSYIETNTQYF. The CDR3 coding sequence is TGTGCCAGCAGTTATATCGAGACTAATACGCAGTATTTT.